The rows below give T cell receptor beta chains drawn from one sample of a study of blood T cell repertoires in COVID-19. TCRdb's copy holds only in-frame clones and misses some; the assay was immunoSEQ multiplex PCR. The data hold fewer than 200,000 clones, with about 89% observed a single time. The sample consisted of peripheral blood. These receptors all come from a young man who had recovered from COVID-19. CDR3s include the opening cysteine and the closing phenylalanine or tryptophan. A D gene is named only where the DNA matches it firmly. For some rows the clone size is stated as once, few or many, or as a class when expanded; others skip it.

>.|TRBV14|14|.|TRBJ2-5
TGTGCCAGCAGCCAAAGGAGCCTTCCAGAGACCCAGTACTTC
CASSQRSLPETQYF
>.|TRBV2|13|.|TRBJ2-1
TGTGCCAGCAGACCGAGCTCCTACAATGAGCAGTTCTTC
CASRPSSYNEQFF
>TRBD1|TRBV19|16|.|TRBJ1-4
TGTGCCAGTAGTATGGACAGGGGAACAACTAATGAAAAACTGTTTTTT
CASSMDRGTTNEKLFF
>.|TRBV5-6|12|.|TRBJ2-1
TGTGCCAGCAGCTTGACAGGCAATGAGCAGTTCTTC
CASSLTGNEQFF
>TRBD1|TRBV7-9|15|.|TRBJ1-1
TGTGCCAGCAGCCCCTCAGGACAGGAGAACACTGAAGCTTTCTTT
CASSPSGQENTEAFF
>TRBD1|TRBV19|15|.|TRBJ1-3
TGTGCCAGTAGGACCCCAGGGGGTGCTGGAAACACCATATATTTT
CASRTPGGAGNTIYF
>.|TRBV5-1|16|.|TRBJ2-1
TGCGCCAGCAGCTTGGCCCCCTCGGGCTCCTACAATGAGCAGTTCTTC
CASSLAPSGSYNEQFF
>.|TRBV28|13|.|TRBJ2-3
TGTGCCAGCAACCGACACCGCACAGATACGCAGTATTTT
CASNRHRTDTQYF
>TRBD1|TRBV7-9|16|.|TRBJ1-3
TGTGCCAGCAGCTCGTTACAGGGGGCGCGTGGAAACACCATATATTTT
CASSSLQGARGNTIYF
>.|TRBV4-2|14|.|TRBJ1-1
TGTGCCAGCAGCCAAGATCTAGGAGGCACTGAAGCTTTCTTT
CASSQDLGGTEAFF
>.|TRBV29-1|13|.|TRBJ1-1
TGCAGCGTTGGTCGTCAGGGGAAAACTGAAGCTTTCTTT
CSVGRQGKTEAFF
>TRBD2|TRBV15|17|.|TRBJ2-7
TGTGCCACCAGCAGAGGACCCGGGACTAGCGGGAACTACGAGCAGTACTTC
CATSRGPGTSGNYEQYF
>TRBD2|TRBV27|15|.|TRBJ2-1
TGTGCCAGCAGTCTCGGACTAGCGGGATACAATGAGCAGTTCTTC
CASSLGLAGYNEQFF
>TRBD2|TRBV7-9|15|.|TRBJ2-5
TGTGCCAGCAGCCTTCCCGGGACTAGCGCAGAGACCCAGTACTTC
CASSLPGTSAETQYF
>.|TRBV4-3|16|.|TRBJ2-1
TGCGCCAGCAGCCAAGAATTAGGGGGAGGGTACAATGAGCAGTTCTTC
CASSQELGGGYNEQFF
>.|TRBV7-8|17|.|TRBJ2-2
TGTGCCAGCAGCTTAGTGGGTAGCGGAGGAAACACCGGGGAGCTGTTTTTT
CASSLVGSGGNTGELFF
>.|TRBV9|13|once|TRBJ1-3
TGTGCCAGCAGTCAGGGCTCTGGAAACACCATATATTTT
CASSQGSGNTIYF
>TRBD2|TRBV6-5|15|.|TRBJ2-7
TGTGCCAGCAGGGTTAAAGGGGATAGCGGGGAGTCGCAGTACTTC
CASRVKGDSGESQYF
>TRBD1|TRBV2|14|.|TRBJ1-5
TGTGCCAGCGGCGGACAGGGGGTCTATCAGCCCCAGCATTTT
CASGGQGVYQPQHF
>.|TRBV7-8|15|.|TRBJ2-4
TGTGCCAGCAGCTTAGGGAGCGAGACCAAAAACATTCAGTACTTC
CASSLGSETKNIQYF
>TRBD1|TRBV18|15|once|TRBJ1-2
TGTGCCAGCTCCCCCGAGACAGGGGATCGCTATGGCTACACCTTC
CASSPETGDRYGYTF
>TRBD2|TRBV6-5|15|.|TRBJ2-3
TGTGCCAGCAGTTTGAGCGGGAGGGTCACAGATACGCAGTATTTT
CASSLSGRVTDTQYF
>.|TRBV24-1|13|.|TRBJ2-1
TGTGCCACCAAAAACAGTGAGGGCAATGAGCAGTTCTTC
CATKNSEGNEQFF
>.|TRBV6-2/TRBV6-3|15|.|TRBJ2-1
TGTGCCAGCAGTTTTGGGGAGTTCGGCTACAATGAGCAGTTCTTC
CASSFGEFGYNEQFF
>.|TRBV5-4|12|.|TRBJ2-1
TGTGCCAGCAGCCTATTAAACAATGAGCAGTTCTTC
CASSLLNNEQFF
>.|TRBV4-1|14|.|TRBJ1-6
TGCGCCAGCAGCCAATTAACAGGCGGCTCACCCCTCCACTTT
CASSQLTGGSPLHF
>.|TRBV19|13|.|TRBJ2-7
TGTGCCAGTAGCCCCAACAGCCTTTCCGAGCAGTACTTC
CASSPNSLSEQYF
>.|TRBV3-1/TRBV3-2|16|few|TRBJ2-7
TGTGCCAGCAGCCAAGATCGGGGACTTACTACTTACGAGCAGTACTTC
CASSQDRGLTTYEQYF
>.|TRBV28|15|.|TRBJ1-1
TGTGCCAGCACCCTGGGGCTTGACAGGAACACTGAAGCTTTCTTT
CASTLGLDRNTEAFF
>TRBD2|TRBV6-2/TRBV6-3|16|.|TRBJ2-1
TGTGCCAGCAGTTGGGGACGACTAGCGCGAGACAATGAGCAGTTCTTC
CASSWGRLARDNEQFF
>.|TRBV10-3|12|.|TRBJ1-2
TGTGCCATCAGTGAGGACAGATATGGCTACACCTTC
CAISEDRYGYTF
>TRBD2|TRBV6-1|16|.|TRBJ2-1
TGTGCCAGCAGTGAAATAAGAGCGGGAGGGGTAGGTGAGCAGTTCTTC
CASSEIRAGGVGEQFF
>.|TRBV9|14|.|TRBJ2-3
TGTGCCAGCAGCGTAGGCGGGCGTACAGATACGCAGTATTTT
CASSVGGRTDTQYF
>.|TRBV5-3|20|.|TRBJ1-3
TGTGCCAGAAGCTTGGGGATTTGGACAGCAGTAAGGATTTCTGGAAACACCATATATTTT
CARSLGIWTAVRISGNTIYF
>.|TRBV5-8|15|.|TRBJ2-3
TGTGCCAGCAGCTTGCCGTTGCAGTACACAGATACGCAGTATTTT
CASSLPLQYTDTQYF
>TRBD1|TRBV28|17|once|TRBJ1-5
TGTGCCAGCAGTCCGCGACCTGGACAGGGGCATTTCCAGCCCCAGCATTTT
CASSPRPGQGHFQPQHF
>.|TRBV4-3|12|.|TRBJ2-1
TGCGCCAGCAGCCACCCCGGGACAGAGCAGTTCTTC
CASSHPGTEQFF
>TRBD2|TRBV6-6|17|.|TRBJ2-2
TGTGCCAGCAGCCGACTTTTCGGGAGGGCCAAGGCCGGGGAGCTGTTTTTT
CASSRLFGRAKAGELFF
>TRBD2|TRBV5-4|16|.|TRBJ2-6
TGTGCCAGCAGCCCTGCGGGGGGTTCTCGGGCCAACGTCCTGACTTTC
CASSPAGGSRANVLTF
>.|TRBV27|15|.|TRBJ1-2
TGTGCCAGCAGTTATTCCGGGATTGGAATGAGTGGCTACACCTTC
CASSYSGIGMSGYTF
>.|TRBV12-3/TRBV12-4|13|.|TRBJ2-2
TGTGCCAGCAGTTTTCCTCGGGCCGGGGAGCTGTTTTTT
CASSFPRAGELFF
>.|TRBV5-4|15|.|TRBJ1-1
TGTGCCAGCAGCCAATACAGGGTAATTAACACTGAAGCTTTCTTT
CASSQYRVINTEAFF
>TRBD2|TRBV29-1|15|.|TRBJ2-1
TGCAGCGTTGAATACCTAGCGGGAGACCCGAATGAGCAGTTCTTC
CSVEYLAGDPNEQFF
>TRBD2|TRBV4-1|16|.|TRBJ2-3
TGCGCCAGCAGCCCGGGAGGAGTCCTTAGCACAGATACGCAGTATTTT
CASSPGGVLSTDTQYF
>.|TRBV3-1/TRBV3-2|11|.|TRBJ1-2
TGTGCCAGCAGCCATACTTATGGCTACACCTTC
CASSHTYGYTF
>TRBD2|TRBV7-2|16|.|TRBJ2-5
TGTGCCAGCAGCTTAGAGGGCCTAGCGGTCCAAGAGACCCAGTACTTC
CASSLEGLAVQETQYF
>.|TRBV5-1|15|.|TRBJ2-1
TGCGCCAGCAGCTCGACAGATAGGTCCTACAATGAGCAGTTCTTC
CASSSTDRSYNEQFF
>.|TRBV21-1|12|.|TRBJ1-2
TGTGCCAGTATCCGGGATAACTATGGCTACACCTTC
CASIRDNYGYTF
>.|TRBV6-2/TRBV6-3|16|.|TRBJ2-4
TGTGCCAGCAGTTACGGGGGGGCCCTAGCCAAAAACATTCAGTACTTC
CASSYGGALAKNIQYF
>TRBD2|TRBV4-1|16|.|TRBJ2-1
TGCGCCAGCAGCCAGACCGGGACTAGCGCGGGCCGTGAGCAGTTCTTC
CASSQTGTSAGREQFF
>.|TRBV9|14|.|TRBJ1-4
TGTGCCAGCAGCCCGGCGGGGGGTGTGGAAAAACTGTTTTTT
CASSPAGGVEKLFF
>.|TRBV7-9|15|.|TRBJ2-7
TGTGCCAGCAGCTTAGGTGCGGGCCACTCCTACGAGCAGTACTTC
CASSLGAGHSYEQYF
>.|TRBV29-1|15|.|TRBJ1-2
TGCAGCGTTGAAACCAGGACGGGAAGGTCGGGGGGCTACACCTTC
CSVETRTGRSGGYTF
>.|TRBV7-8|13|.|TRBJ1-4
TGTGCCAGCAGCTTAATGGCGAGCGGGCTCCTGTTTTTT
CASSLMASGLLFF
>TRBD1|TRBV7-9|14|.|TRBJ2-2
TGTGCCAGCAGCCCGACAGGGGACACCGGGGAGCTGTTTTTT
CASSPTGDTGELFF
>.|TRBV5-8|12|.|TRBJ2-7
TGTGCCAGCAGGGGCGATTCCTACGAGCAGTACTTC
CASRGDSYEQYF
>.|TRBV4-3|18|.|TRBJ2-2
TGCGCCAGCAGCCAGGAGGGCCCGGGCAGGGCCAACACCGGGGAGCTGTTTTTT
CASSQEGPGRANTGELFF
>.|TRBV5-1|12|few|TRBJ2-5
TGCGCCAGCAGTCTCAGACAAGAGACCCAGTACTTC
CASSLRQETQYF
>.|TRBV7-2|19|once|TRBJ2-2
TGTGCCAGCAGCTTAGCGGGGGTACTAGCTCCAGGGAGGACCGGGGAGCTGTTTTTT
CASSLAGVLAPGRTGELFF
>.|TRBV6-1|16|.|TRBJ1-3
TGTGCCAGCAGTGAAGCGGTAGCTACCTCTGGAAACACCATATATTTT
CASSEAVATSGNTIYF